This is a list of T cell receptor beta chains from one sample in a study of CD8 T cells in ankylosing spondylitis. TCRdb itself ran the 5' RACE reads through MiXCR, one entry per CDR3 protein. The sample yields about 160,000 distinct CDR3 sequences, 9.8% seen once. The sample was blood, either unsorted or a sorted T cell fraction (not recorded which). The receptors come from a female donor with ankylosing spondylitis or in good health (not recorded which). CDR3s include the opening cysteine and the closing phenylalanine or tryptophan. A D gene is named only where the DNA matches it firmly. Expanded clones get a size class; other rows say once, few or many, or leave the size out.

J gene,V gene,clone size,D gene,CDR3 DNA,CDR3 protein
TRBJ2-6,TRBV20-1,NA,TRBD1,TGCAGTGCTAGAACCGGGACAGGGGGTTTAATTGGGGCCAACGTCCTGACTTTC,CSARTGTGGLIGANVLTF
TRBJ2-5,TRBV2,few,TRBD1,TGTGCCAGCAGCCCAGGCGGGACAGGGCTCCAAGAGACCCAGTACTTC,CASSPGGTGLQETQYF
TRBJ1-2,TRBV29-1,many,NA,TGCAGCGTCGTGGGGGGAACTAACTATGGCTACACCTTC,CSVVGGTNYGYTF
TRBJ1-4,TRBV19,few,TRBD1,TGTGCCAGTAGTTTGGACAGGAGGGAAAAACTGTTTTTT,CASSLDRREKLFF
TRBJ2-1,TRBV3-1,many,TRBD2,TGTGCCAGCAGCCAGGCCATTAGCGGGACTGTTGGTAATGAGCAGTTCTTC,CASSQAISGTVGNEQFF
TRBJ2-7,TRBV7-9,many,NA,TGTGCCAGCAGCTTAGTGGGGGGCTACGAGCAGTACTTC,CASSLVGGYEQYF
TRBJ2-2,TRBV11-3,once,NA,TGTGCCAGCAGCTTGTTAGGCGTGGCGTCCGGGGAGCTGTTTTTT,CASSLLGVASGELFF
TRBJ2-1,TRBV4-1,NA,NA,TGCGCCAGCAGCCAAGGCCCCCAGGCGGTCTCCTACAATGAGCAGTTCTTC,CASSQGPQAVSYNEQFF
TRBJ1-2,TRBV18,few,NA,TGTGCCAGCCCAGTAATGATCGATGATGGCTACACCTTC,CASPVMIDDGYTF
TRBJ2-1,TRBV14,few,NA,TGTGCCAGCAGCCAAGTCGGGGCGGGTTCCTTCTACAATGAGCAGTTCTTC,CASSQVGAGSFYNEQFF
TRBJ2-1,TRBV6-2/TRBV6-3,NA,TRBD1,TGTGCCAGTAAGGGACAGGGCAACTACAATGAGCAGTTCTTC,CASKGQGNYNEQFF
TRBJ1-2,TRBV29-1,NA,NA,TGCAGCGTTGAAGATGTACAGGCCTTTCGCTATGGCTACACCTTC,CSVEDVQAFRYGYTF
TRBJ2-7,TRBV6-1,NA,NA,TGTGCCAGCAGTGAACCCAGCTCCTACGAGCAGTACTTC,CASSEPSSYEQYF
TRBJ2-1,TRBV7-9,NA,NA,TGTGCCAGCAGCTTTCGGACTGCAGGAGATGAGCAGTTCTTC,CASSFRTAGDEQFF
TRBJ2-3,TRBV7-9,few,NA,TGTGCCAGCAGCTCGACCTTTAGTATCACTAGCACAGATACGCAGTATTTT,CASSSTFSITSTDTQYF
TRBJ2-7,TRBV11-2,few,NA,TGTGCCAGCAGCTTAGGCGGGGTGGACCCGCCGAGGTCCTACGAGCAGTACTTC,CASSLGGVDPPRSYEQYF
TRBJ2-3,TRBV7-8,NA,TRBD2,TGTGCCAGCAGCTTTAGCGGGAGGGGAAAAGATACGCAGTATTTT,CASSFSGRGKDTQYF
TRBJ2-1,TRBV5-1,many,TRBD2,TGCGCCAGCAGGGCTAGCGGGGCCAATGAGCAGTTCTTC,CASRASGANEQFF
TRBJ2-7,TRBV27,few,NA,TGTGCCAGCAGTCTCCCTGGGGTGAGTGACGAGCAGTACTTC,CASSLPGVSDEQYF
TRBJ1-5,TRBV6-1,many,TRBD1,TGTGCCAGCAGTCCCGGACAGGAGGTACGTAGGGGAGATCAGCCCCAGCATTTT,CASSPGQEVRRGDQPQHF
TRBJ1-5,TRBV6-2/TRBV6-3,NA,NA,TGTGCCAGCAGTTACCCGGACTTACTTGGTCAGCCCCAGCATTTT,CASSYPDLLGQPQHF
TRBJ2-6,TRBV4-1,NA,NA,TGCGCCAGCAGCCAAGATGGGGCGACCATTGTAACTGGGGCCAACGTCCTGACTTTC,CASSQDGATIVTGANVLTF
TRBJ1-5,TRBV13,few,NA,TGTGCCAGCAGCCCGGGGGGGACCCAGCCCCAGCATTTT,CASSPGGTQPQHF
TRBJ2-3,TRBV12-3/TRBV12-4,few,NA,TGTGCCACCCCTCCTAGTGGAGGGGGACCAGATACGCAGTATTTT,CATPPSGGGPDTQYF
TRBJ1-1,TRBV5-5,many,NA,TGTGCCAGCAGCTCCGTACACACTGAAGCTTTCTTT,CASSSVHTEAFF
TRBJ1-1,TRBV4-1,few,NA,TGCGCCAGCAGCCAAGAACGGAACACTGAAGCTTTCTTT,CASSQERNTEAFF
TRBJ1-4,TRBV12-5,few,NA,TGTGCTAGTGGTTTCGGGACAACTAATGAAAAACTGTTTTTT,CASGFGTTNEKLFF
TRBJ2-7,TRBV28,NA,NA,TGTGCCAGCAGTCCACCTACTACCTACGAGCAGTACTTC,CASSPPTTYEQYF
TRBJ2-4,TRBV2,many,NA,TGTGCCAGCAGTGAAAGGGGGGCAGGGACGGCCAAAAACATTCAGTACTTC,CASSERGAGTAKNIQYF
TRBJ2-1,TRBV20-1,NA,NA,TGCAGTGCTAGTCTGGGAGCTGCCAGATCCTACAATGAGCAGTTCTTC,CSASLGAARSYNEQFF
TRBJ2-3,TRBV30,NA,NA,TGTGCCTCCAACCCCTGGACATATGGCACAGATACGCAGTATTTT,CASNPWTYGTDTQYF
TRBJ1-1,TRBV5-8,few,NA,TGTGCCAGCAGCCTTACCGGGACACCGAACACTGAAGCTTTCTTT,CASSLTGTPNTEAFF
TRBJ2-1,TRBV18,NA,NA,TGTGCCAGCTCATCTTCGAAACCCTCTGCTCCCTCCTACAATGAGCAGTTCTTC,CASSSSKPSAPSYNEQFF
TRBJ2-1,TRBV7-9,few,NA,TGTGCCAGCAGCTTACCCGGGATCAACAATGAGCAGTTCTTC,CASSLPGINNEQFF
TRBJ1-1,TRBV4-3,NA,NA,TGCGCCAGCAGCCAGGGCGACAGGGAAGCTTTCTTT,CASSQGDREAFF
TRBJ1-2,TRBV27,many,TRBD1,TGTGCCAGCAGTCCCAGGGGGCGAAACTATGGCTACACCTTC,CASSPRGRNYGYTF
TRBJ1-1,TRBV25-1,many,NA,TGTGCCAGCAGTGGGGGAGTTATCACTGAAGCTTTCTTT,CASSGGVITEAFF
TRBJ2-2,TRBV4-3,many,NA,TGCGCCAGCAGCCAATTACTTCTTGTGGGGGGATGGACCGGGGAGCTGTTTTTT,CASSQLLLVGGWTGELFF
TRBJ1-1,TRBV7-9,many,NA,TGTGCCACCGCGACGGGGTACAGCACTGAAGCTTTCTTT,CATATGYSTEAFF
TRBJ2-1,TRBV7-9,many,NA,TGTGCCAGCAGCTTAGAAACGAGTGAGCAGTTCTTC,CASSLETSEQFF
TRBJ1-3,TRBV12-3/TRBV12-4,many,NA,TGTGCCAGCAGTATCGCAGGGTCTGGAAACACCATATATTTT,CASSIAGSGNTIYF
TRBJ2-1,TRBV20-1,NA,NA,TGCAGTGCTAGAGAACTAAAGCGGGCCTACAATGAGCAGTTCTTC,CSARELKRAYNEQFF
TRBJ2-6,TRBV7-6,NA,NA,TGTGCCAGCAGCTCAAGTGGGGCCAACGTCCTGACTTTC,CASSSSGANVLTF
TRBJ1-2,TRBV9,many,NA,TGTGCCAGCAGCGTAGAAGAGGGCCCCTACTATGGCTACACCTTC,CASSVEEGPYYGYTF
TRBJ2-7,TRBV4-1,few,NA,TGCGCCAGCAGCCCAGGGACATTGGACTACGAGCAGTACTTC,CASSPGTLDYEQYF
TRBJ2-5,TRBV5-1,many,TRBD2,TGCGCCAGCAGCTCGGGACTAGCGGGCATGTTCCAAGAGACCCAGTACTTC,CASSSGLAGMFQETQYF
TRBJ2-1,TRBV4-3,few,TRBD2,TGCGCCAGCAGCCAAGACCACGAGGGGCGGGAGGGCCCTAATGAGCAGTTCTTC,CASSQDHEGREGPNEQFF
TRBJ1-5,TRBV4-3,NA,NA,TGCGCCAGCAGCTTTGGACGGTATAGCAATCAGCCCCAGCATTTT,CASSFGRYSNQPQHF
TRBJ2-3,TRBV7-2,few,TRBD2,TGTGCCAGCAGCTATAGCGGGAGTGGGACAGATACGCAGTATTTT,CASSYSGSGTDTQYF
TRBJ2-1,TRBV27,few,TRBD2,TGTGCCAGCAGTCGACAGGGACTAGCGGGAGTTAATGAGCAGTTCTTC,CASSRQGLAGVNEQFF
TRBJ2-3,TRBV24-1,few,NA,TGTGCCACCAGCGACCTCAAGGGGGGATCCACAGATACGCAGTATTTT,CATSDLKGGSTDTQYF
TRBJ2-1,TRBV29-1,NA,NA,TGCAGCGCCGGCGGTCTAAGGAATGAGCAGTTCTTC,CSAGGLRNEQFF
TRBJ2-1,TRBV5-5,NA,NA,TGTGCCAGCAGCTTGGAATGGGGTTCCTACAATGAGCAGTTCTTC,CASSLEWGSYNEQFF
TRBJ1-2,TRBV4-3,few,NA,TGCGCCAGCAGCCAAGATCGGGGAGGAAACGGCTACACCTTC,CASSQDRGGNGYTF